The T cell receptor (beta chain) described here comes from a study of T-cell memory formation after mild COVID-19. The overall study: TCR clustering was largely donor specific. The study's findings and limits: Cross-reactive memory appears to have joined, as suggested by some responding clones showing up in pre-infection memory. What remained unconfirmed was the SARS-CoV-2 specificity of second-wave clones peaking on day 37.

This CDR3 region has 12 residues. The V gene lost 5 bases and the J gene lost 7 bases, with 11 bases spanning the gap. One entry per CDR3 protein results from TCRdb running MiXCR on the 5' RACE reads. The data contain hundreds of thousands of distinct CDR3 sequences, 16% of them singletons. Turning to this clonotype: Its antigen is still unknown.

The chain links TRBV12-3 or TRBV12-4 to TRBJ1-1; D unclear. Sequenced material: PBMCs or a T cell subset sorted from them (not recorded which). The clonotype comes from a man aged 18 to 29 who had mild COVID-19 (a few samples of this study predate the infection). Cell type and time point are not known. For the CDR3, the DNA is TGTGCCAGCAGTCCGAACCTGAATGAAGCTTTCTTT. Its translation: CASSPNLNEAFF.